Below, 21 T cell receptor beta chains from the same sample are listed, as sequenced in a study of human T cells and chemical hapten exposure. TCRdb redid the calling of the 5' RACE reads with MiXCR, one entry per CDR3 protein. The sample yields tens of thousands of distinct CDR3 sequences, approximately 8% seen once. Total RNA was isolated from whole blood that had not been fractionated. The receptors were gathered from a male donor in good health.

This clonotype was seen many times. The chain uses TRBV5-6 and TRBJ2-1; no clear D. The CDR3 consists of 16 residues. Per the germline V gene, CDR1 is SGHDT and CDR2 is YYEEEE. The V end was cut by 4 bases, the J end by 0 bases, with 14 bases between. The CDR3 region is CASSPILSSSYNEQFF. For the CDR3, the DNA is TGTGCCAGCAGCCCGATTCTATCGAGCTCCTACAATGAGCAGTTCTTC.

This clonotype was recorded many times. This chain joins TRBV14 and TRBJ1-6, with D unresolved. CDR1 and CDR2 from the germline V gene are SGHDN and FVKESK. The CDR3 runs to 14 residues. Trimming pared 4 bases from V and 7 bases from J, leaving 11 bases between. The CDR3 DNA reads as TGTGCCAGCAGCCCGGGCCTCGCCAATTCACCCCTCCACTTT. Translated: CASSPGLANSPLHF.

This clonotype was counted at least ten times. The rearrangement links TRBV10-1 to TRBJ2-3, with 12 bases aligning to TRBD2. This CDR3 region has 16 residues. Trimming took 6 bases from V and 0 from J; bases not matched to a gene: 4. Germline loops: CDR1 WNHNN, CDR2 SYGVQD (reference sequence). The CDR3 here is CASSTGLAGSTDTQYF. CDR3 nucleotide sequence: TGCGCCAGCAGCACGGGACTAGCGGGTAGCACAGATACGCAGTATTTT.

V is TRBV7-2 and J is TRBJ1-1; D is unclear. The germline V and J ends were trimmed by 1 base and 8 bases, with 11 bases remaining between them. The CDR3 sequence is 13 residues long. Germline CDR1 SGHTA, CDR2 FQGNSA. The CDR3 nucleotides are TGTGCCAGCAGCTTAGATCTCTTGGCCGAAGCTTTCTTT. Its translation is CASSLDLLAEAFF.

This clonotype is a singleton in its sample. A much larger clone lies a single base off, so this may be a read error. The V call is TRBV2, the J call TRBJ2-7, with 7 bases matching TRBD2. The germline V gene encodes CDR1 SNHLY and CDR2 FYNNEI. After removal of 1 base from V and 0 bases from J, the junction contained 3 bases not matched to a gene. The CDR3 spans 15 residues. The CDR3 sequence: CASSEGAGNSYEQYF. CDR3 bases: TGTGCCAGCAGTGAAGGAGCGGGGAACTCCTACGAGCAGTACTTC. Full variable domain (outside the CDR3, taken from reference TRBV2 and TRBJ2-7): EPEVTQTPSHQVTQMGQEVILRCVPISNHLYFYWYRQILGQKVEFLVSFYNNEISEKSEIFDDQFSVERPDGSNFTLKIRSTKLEDSAMYFCASSEGAGNSYEQYFGPGTRLTVT.

The rearrangement links TRBV7-2 to TRBJ2-7; 7 nucleotides match TRBD1. Germline V gene lookup returns CDR1 SGHTA and CDR2 FQGNSA. V shed 5 bases, J shed 3 bases, and the junction held 7 bases outside the gene matches. This CDR3 comprises 14 residues. In DNA form, the CDR3 reads TGTGCCAGCAGCCCCCCGGGACAGCTCTACGAGCAGTACTTC. Translation: CASSPPGQLYEQYF.

This clonotype showed up just a few times. This chain connects TRBV29-1 to TRBJ2-1; 7 nucleotides line up with TRBD2. Germline trimming cut 2 bases from V and 1 base from J; bases unmatched to any gene: 2. This CDR3 is 14 amino acids long. CDR1 and CDR2 from the germline V gene are SQVTM and ANQGSEA. CDR3 in amino acids: CSVEQRGSYNEQFF. The CDR3, as DNA: TGCAGCGTTGAACAGCGGGGTTCCTACAATGAGCAGTTCTTC.

The chain carries TRBV2 and TRBJ2-1; D possibly corresponds to TRBD2 (5 bases). CDR1 and CDR2 (germline): SNHLY, FYNNEI. Trimming shortened V by 5 bases and J by 7 bases, and 18 bases separated the two germline ends. This CDR3 has 15 amino acids. The CDR3 DNA reads TGTGCCAGCAGTACTAGGGTGTTTAGTCGGAATGAGCAGTTCTTC. Residues: CASSTRVFSRNEQFF.

This clonotype has a count of ten or more. This sequence joins TRBV11-2 and TRBJ1-1; D is unclear. Germline CDR1 reads SGHAT; CDR2 reads FQNNGV. This CDR3 is 13 amino acids long. V was shortened by 2 bases and J by 5 bases, with 9 bases between the two germline ends. This CDR3 is CASSLSVGTEAFF. The CDR3 bases are TGTGCCAGCAGCTTAAGCGTCGGGACTGAAGCTTTCTTT.

This clonotype has only a few counts. The DNA of the CDR3 is TGTGCCAGCTGTTCCCCGGGTTGTACTGAAGCTTTCTTT. Translating gives CASCSPGCTEAFF. This chain connects TRBV27 to TRBJ1-1; D call uncertain. There are 13 residues in the CDR3. Trimming removed 8 bases from V and 5 bases from J, with 15 bases in between. Germline V CDR1 and CDR2: MNHEY, SMNVEV (reference sequence).

The chain links TRBV7-2 to TRBJ2-5; D possibly matches TRBD1 or TRBD2 (5 bases each). In germline, CDR1 is SGHTA, CDR2 FQGNSA. The CDR3 consists of 15 residues. V was clipped by 5 bases and J by 2 bases, with 15 bases between them. The CDR3 DNA follows: TGTGCCAGCAGCCTCCACGGGACCGTACAAGAGACCCAGTACTTC. Its protein is CASSLHGTVQETQYF.

Only a few counts were recorded for this clonotype. V is TRBV4-2 and J is TRBJ1-2; D ambiguous. Germline V CDR1 and CDR2: LGHNA, YNFKEQ. Between the trimmed V and J ends, which lost 1 base and 4 bases, there was a span of 7 bases. This CDR3 is built from 13 residues. The CDR3 region has the DNA TGTGCCAGCAGCCAAGGGACGGGCTATGGCTACACCTTC. Its protein is CASSQGTGYGYTF.

The rearrangement joins TRBV5-4 to TRBJ1-1; TRBD1 aligns across 7 bases. The V and J ends lost 0 bases and 4 bases, in that order; junction bases with no gene match: 3. The CDR3 contains 14 residues. Germline V CDR1 and CDR2: SGHNT, YYREEE (reference sequence). CDR3 nucleotide sequence: TGTGCCAGCAGCTTGGACAGGGGCTCCACTGAAGCTTTCTTT. Translation: CASSLDRGSTEAFF.

V is TRBV6-5 and J is TRBJ2-7; no reliable D call. The CDR3 loop spans 16 amino acids. V was shortened by 0 bases and J by 0 bases, with 12 bases between the two germline ends. Germline lookup yields CDR1 MNHEY and CDR2 SVGAGI. CDR3 region: CASSYSLDLASYEQYF. Here the CDR3 DNA reads TGTGCCAGCAGTTACTCCCTGGACCTGGCCTCCTACGAGCAGTACTTC.

This clonotype was detected many times. The J gene is TRBJ2-7, the V gene TRBV7-9; D is perhaps TRBD1 (7 bases). Per the germline V gene, CDR1 is SEHNR and CDR2 is FQNEAQ (reference sequence). V was pared by 10 bases and J by 6 bases, with 16 bases between. The CDR3 contains 12 residues. The chain's CDR3 is CATGQGGREQYF. In nucleotides, the CDR3 is TGTGCCACCGGTCAGGGGGGACGCGAGCAGTACTTC.

The chain is built from TRBV6-2 or TRBV6-3 and TRBJ2-2, with TRBD1 matching over 7 bases. Losses at the gene ends were 2 bases for V and 0 bases for J; bases not matched to a gene: 9. This CDR3 is built from 18 residues. CDR1 MNHEY and CDR2 SVGEGT come from the germline V gene. The CDR3 region is CASSYRTGTATNTGELFF. The CDR3 DNA is TGTGCCAGCAGTTACCGAACCGGGACAGCTACGAACACCGGGGAGCTGTTTTTT.

The V gene is TRBV7-9, the J gene TRBJ1-5; D gene uncertain. Trimming shortened V by 1 base and J by 9 bases, and 10 bases separated the two germline ends. Germline assignment: CDR1 SEHNR and CDR2 FQNEAQ (reference sequence). The CDR3 runs to 13 residues. CDR3 amino acids: CASSLGAGPPQHF. CDR3 in DNA: TGTGCCAGCAGCTTAGGCGCTGGTCCGCCCCAGCATTTT.

This clonotype was observed at least ten times. V and J are TRBV3-1 and TRBJ1-1; D is undetermined. V lost 3 bases, J lost 1 base, and 12 bases lay in between. CDR1 is LGHDT and CDR2 is YNNKEL in the germline V gene (reference sequence). The length of the CDR3 is 15 residues. The CDR3 loop is CASSQGKSENTEAFF. The CDR3 coding sequence is TGTGCCAGCAGCCAGGGCAAATCAGAGAACACTGAAGCTTTCTTT.

This clonotype was found many times. The rearrangement joins TRBV3-1 to TRBJ2-6; a possible D gene is TRBD2 (6 bases). This CDR3 comprises 12 residues. Germline values: CDR1 LGHDT, CDR2 YNNKEL (reference sequence). V was cut by 8 bases and J by 4 bases, with 6 bases left in between. This CDR3 is CASGGGANVLTF. CDR3 bases: TGTGCCAGCGGGGGGGGGGCCAACGTCCTGACTTTC.

This chain uses TRBV5-6 with TRBJ1-1; 8 bases fit TRBD1. The CDR3 sequence is 14 residues long. Trimming at V came to 4 bases and at J to 1 base, leaving 3 bases not matched to a gene. CDR1 SGHDT and CDR2 YYEEEE come from the germline V gene. The CDR3 coding sequence is TGTGCCAGCAGCGTAGGACAGGGGAACACTGAAGCTTTCTTT. The encoded protein is CASSVGQGNTEAFF.

This clonotype was seen a few times. The gene calls are TRBV6-2 or TRBV6-3 and TRBJ2-3; 7 bases map to TRBD2. The CDR3 is 14 amino acids. Germline V gene sequence: CDR1 MNHEY, CDR2 SVGEGT. V shed 7 bases, J shed 4 bases, and the junction held 8 bases outside the gene matches. CDR3 sequence: CASIPSGVPDTQYF. The CDR3 DNA is TGTGCCAGCATCCCCAGCGGGGTCCCAGATACGCAGTATTTT.